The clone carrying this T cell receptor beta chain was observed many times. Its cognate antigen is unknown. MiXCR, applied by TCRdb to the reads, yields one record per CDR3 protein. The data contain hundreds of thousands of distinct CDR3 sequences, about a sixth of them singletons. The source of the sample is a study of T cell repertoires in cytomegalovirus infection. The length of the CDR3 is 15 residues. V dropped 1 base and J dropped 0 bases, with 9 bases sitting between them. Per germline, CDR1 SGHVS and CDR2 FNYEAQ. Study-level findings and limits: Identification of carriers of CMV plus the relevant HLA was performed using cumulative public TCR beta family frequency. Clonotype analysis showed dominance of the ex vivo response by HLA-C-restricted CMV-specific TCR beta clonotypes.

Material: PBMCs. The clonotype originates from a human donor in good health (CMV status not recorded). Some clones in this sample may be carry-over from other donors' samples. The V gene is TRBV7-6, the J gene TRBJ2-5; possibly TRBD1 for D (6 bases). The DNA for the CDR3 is TGTGCCAGCAGCTTAGGGGACACGTACCAAGAGACCCAGTACTTC. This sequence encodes CASSLGDTYQETQYF.